The clone carrying this T cell receptor beta chain was detected a few times. The antigen is not known. The method was immunoSEQ multiplex PCR; TCRdb's version includes in-frame clones alone and lacks a portion of them. The table lists about 54,000 clones, about nine tenths of them singletons. The data stem from a study of a mutant IDH1 vaccine in newly diagnosed glioma. Study details: Patients received vaccination from 4-6 weeks after radiotherapy alone, or with temozolomide cycles. Points from the study as a whole: Variations in leading peripheral T cell clonotypes appeared to have no connection with pseudoprogression.

As for time point: week 35, safety follow-up. Alongside topical imiquimod, each dose of vaccine comprised 300 ug of mutant IDH1 20-mer peptide. Per germline, CDR1 ENHRY and CDR2 SYGVKD. J was trimmed by 0 bases and V by 6 bases; bases with no gene match: 11. The CDR3 has 17 amino acids. The receptor was derived from a middle-aged man with glioma. The starting material was PBMCs, obtained from a glioma patient whose treatment included an IDH1 peptide vaccine. The rearrangement links TRBV10-3 to TRBJ1-5, with TRBD1 matching over 7 bases. This CDR3 reads CAISDHRDSDSNQPQHF. The CDR3 DNA is TGTGCCATCAGCGACCACCGGGACAGTGATAGCAATCAGCCCCAGCATTTT.